Shown below are 21 T cell receptor beta chains from a single sample sequenced in a study of CD8 T cells in Susac syndrome. With random hexamers, 0.5 to 1 ug RNA was reverse transcribed. Each CDR3 protein gets one entry after TCRdb re-called the immunoSEQ multiplex PCR reads with MiXCR. This sample has about 300,000 distinct CDR3 sequences; almost 85% occur once, and the top ten carry approximately 0.2%. The sequenced sample consisted of CD8+ T cells from PBMCs. These receptors were obtained from a human donor with multiple sclerosis.

J is TRBJ2-5 and V is TRBV7-9, with 15 bases identical to TRBD2. This CDR3 has 17 amino acids. Looked up from germline, CDR1 is SEHNR and CDR2 is FQNEAQ (reference sequence). With 5 bases clipped from V and 4 bases from J, the junction kept 8 bases outside the gene matches. CDR3 amino acids: CASSPGLAGGLRETQYF. As DNA, the CDR3 is TGTGCCAGCAGCCCGGGACTAGCGGGAGGCCTTCGAGAGACCCAGTACTTC. Full variable domain (missing parts from reference TRBV7-9 and TRBJ2-5): DTGVSQNPRHKITKRGQNVTFRCDPISEHNRLYWYRQTLGQGPEFLTYFQNEAQLEKSRLLSDRFSAERPKGSFSTLEIQRTEQGDSAMYLCASSPGLAGGLRETQYFGPGTRLLVL.

J is TRBJ2-1 and V is TRBV6-5, with D possibly being TRBD2 (5 bases). The CDR3 runs to 16 residues. Germline CDR1 MNHEY, CDR2 SVGAGI. V lost 0 bases to trimming and J lost 5 bases, with 14 bases between them. CDR3 DNA: TGTGCCAGCAGTTACTCAGCCCCCCCGCGGGACAATGAGCAGTTCTTC. Translating it yields CASSYSAPPRDNEQFF.

The chain employs TRBV12-3 or TRBV12-4 and TRBJ1-1; maybe TRBD1 (5 bases). The CDR3 is made up of 14 amino acids. With 2 bases removed from V and 3 bases from J, the gap between germline ends came to 10 bases. The CDR3 here is CASSLWGGDTEAFF. The DNA of the CDR3 is TGTGCCAGCAGTTTATGGGGAGGGGACACTGAAGCTTTCTTT.

This clonotype was found once. The chain carries TRBV7-9 and TRBJ2-6; D is unclear. This CDR3 is 17 amino acids long. From germline, CDR1 is SEHNR and CDR2 FQNEAQ (reference sequence). Trimming took off 3 bases at V and 0 bases at J, with 12 bases between the two ends. CDR3: CASSFLDRSSGANVLTF. CDR3 sequence (DNA): TGTGCCAGCAGCTTTCTGGATAGGAGCTCTGGGGCCAACGTCCTGACTTTC.

This chain joins TRBV7-2 and TRBJ1-2; the match to TRBD1 covers 9 bases. The CDR3 totals 14 residues. J was trimmed by 7 bases and V by 4 bases; bases with no gene match: 7. CDR1 and CDR2 from the germline V gene are SGHTA and FQGNSA. The CDR3 loop is CASSYPGTGSGYTF. DNA of the CDR3: TGTGCCAGCAGCTACCCCGGGACAGGGAGTGGCTACACCTTC.

The chain carries TRBV18 and TRBJ2-7; D call uncertain. This CDR3 spans 12 amino acids. With 5 bases removed from V and 5 bases from J, the gap between germline ends came to 10 bases. Germline V gene sequence: CDR1 KGHSH, CDR2 LQKENI. CDR3 region: CASSGPWNEQYF. For the CDR3, the DNA is TGTGCCAGCTCAGGTCCATGGAACGAGCAGTACTTC.

The chain combines TRBV5-1 with TRBJ1-1, with D possibly matching TRBD1 (5 bases). Trimming pared 2 bases from V and 2 bases from J, leaving 10 bases between. The CDR3 is 14 amino acids. The germline CDR1 and CDR2 sequences are SGHRS and YFSETQ. The CDR3 sequence: CASSFGDDNTEAFF. CDR3 coding DNA: TGCGCCAGCAGCTTCGGGGACGATAACACTGAAGCTTTCTTT.

The rearrangement uses TRBV6-5 and TRBJ2-5; no firm D call. The CDR3 is 12 residues long. V lost 8 bases and J 0 bases, leaving 7 bases between the germline ends. CDR1 and CDR2 from the germline V gene are MNHEY and SVGAGI. CDR3 bases: TGTGCCAGCGCTACAAACCAAGAGACCCAGTACTTC. It encodes CASATNQETQYF.

V and J are TRBV7-9 and TRBJ2-5; perhaps TRBD1 as D (7 bases). V was clipped by 2 bases and J by 2 bases, with 12 bases between them. There are 15 residues in the CDR3. Germline V gene sequence: CDR1 SEHNR, CDR2 FQNEAQ (reference sequence). CDR3 sequence reads: CASSLLSGGQETQYF. Here the CDR3 DNA reads TGTGCCAGCAGCTTACTGTCAGGGGGGCAAGAGACCCAGTACTTC.

This clonotype has just one count. The chain couples TRBV15 to TRBJ2-5; TRBD2 aligns across 15 bases. CDR1 LNHNV and CDR2 YYDKDF come from the germline V gene (reference sequence). The CDR3 spans 17 residues. V dropped 4 bases and J dropped 5; count of bases not matched to a gene: 8. For the CDR3, the DNA is TGTGCCACCAGCAAAGGACTAGCGGGAGGGCCGACGGAGACCCAGTACTTC. Protein sequence: CATSKGLAGGPTETQYF. Supplemented by reference TRBV15 and TRBJ2-5, the full variable domain reads DAMVIQNPRYQVTQFGKPVTLSCSQTLNHNVMYWYQQKSSQAPKLLFHYYDKDFNNEADTPDNFQSRRPNTSFCFLDIRSPGLGDTAMYLCATSKGLAGGPTETQYFGPGTRLLVL.

The J gene is TRBJ1-1, the V gene TRBV19, with TRBD1 matching over 8 bases. Losses at the gene ends were 6 bases for V and 8 bases for J; bases not matched to a gene: 8. CDR1 is LNHDA and CDR2 is SQIVND in the germline V gene (reference sequence). The CDR3 is 13 residues long. The CDR3 DNA is TGTGCCAGTAGGATTCCGGGACAGGACGAAGCTTTCTTT. Translating gives CASRIPGQDEAFF.

The V call is TRBV11-3, the J call TRBJ2-3; 10 bases are shared with TRBD2. Trimming cost V 5 bases and J 2 bases; bases outside gene matches: 13. The V gene's germline CDR1 is SGHNT and CDR2 YENEEA. The CDR3 loop spans 18 amino acids. The CDR3 sequence is CASSPNRTSGMNTDTQYF. The DNA for the CDR3 is TGTGCCAGCAGCCCGAACCGAACTAGCGGGATGAACACAGATACGCAGTATTTT.

This chain joins TRBV6-5 and TRBJ1-1; TRBD1 agrees at 8 bases. CDR1 MNHEY and CDR2 SVGAGI come from the germline V gene. The CDR3 sequence is 14 residues long. V was pared by 5 bases and J by 1 base, with 3 bases of the junction left unmatched. This CDR3 is CASSPGQANTEAFF. CDR3 in DNA: TGTGCCAGCAGTCCGGGACAGGCGAACACTGAAGCTTTCTTT.

J is TRBJ2-2 and V is TRBV28; D possibly corresponds to TRBD1 (5 bases). The germline CDR1 and CDR2 sequences are MDHEN and SYDVKM. This CDR3 has 12 residues. V lost 8 bases and J 5 bases, leaving 9 bases between the germline ends. The CDR3, as DNA: TGTGCCAGCTTCCACAGGACCGGGGAGCTGTTTTTT. Its translation: CASFHRTGELFF.

The table lists this clonotype with a count of one. The chain employs TRBV21-1 and TRBJ2-2. TRBV21-1 is assigned pseudogene status. The CDR3 extends over 16 amino acids. The CDR3: CASSIQSRRNTGELFF. The CDR3 DNA is TGTGCCAGCAGCATCCAAAGCAGGCGTAACACCGGGGAGCTGTTTTTT.

The CDR3 loop is CASSQGLAGTRAYEQYF. CDR3 DNA sequence: TGTGCCAGCAGCCAAGGACTAGCCGGGACCAGGGCCTACGAGCAGTACTTC. The chain combines TRBV3-1 with TRBJ2-7; the match to TRBD2 covers 7 bases. This CDR3 region has 17 residues. The J segment lost 2 bases and the V segment lost 1 base, leaving 11 bases of the junction unmatched. The germline gives CDR1 LGHDT, CDR2 YNNKEL (reference sequence).

This clonotype came up once. The rearrangement uses TRBV27 and TRBJ2-1; D gene ambiguous. The germline CDR1 and CDR2 sequences are MNHEY and SMNVEV (reference sequence). The CDR3 spans 14 residues. V was clipped by 2 bases and J by 6 bases, with 11 bases between them. CDR3 residues: CASSLHPFANEQFF. Here the CDR3 DNA reads TGTGCCAGCAGTTTACACCCCTTCGCCAATGAGCAGTTCTTC.

The gene calls are TRBV30 and TRBJ2-1; 9 positions agree with TRBD2. Germline CDR1 is GTSNPN and CDR2 is SVGIG (reference sequence). Germline trimming cut 3 bases from V and 1 base from J; bases unmatched to any gene: 7. The CDR3 runs to 16 residues. DNA of the CDR3: TGTGCCTGGAGAGGGGGCGGGAGGGGATCCTACAATGAGCAGTTCTTC. It encodes CAWRGGGRGSYNEQFF.

This clonotype was detected a few times. This chain connects TRBV6-1 to TRBJ1-5, with D possibly TRBD1 on 5 matching bases. This CDR3 has 14 residues. Germline-derived CDR1 and CDR2 are MNHNS and SASEGT. Trimming removed 8 bases from V and 1 base from J, with 12 bases in between. Here the CDR3 DNA reads TGTGCCAGCGTAACGGGACTGAGCAATCAGCCCCAGCATTTT. Encoded protein: CASVTGLSNQPQHF.

V and J are TRBV7-9 and TRBJ2-1; D not certain. V was shortened by 4 bases and J by 8 bases, with 3 bases between the two germline ends. Per germline, CDR1 SEHNR and CDR2 FQNEAQ (reference sequence). CDR3 size: 10 residues. CDR3: CASSWDEQFF. CDR3 sequence (DNA): TGTGCCAGCAGCTGGGATGAGCAGTTCTTC.

The count of this clonotype is one. The rearrangement uses TRBV9 and TRBJ2-6; 7 bases are a match to TRBD2. The CDR3 totals 20 residues. Germline CDR1 is SGDLS and CDR2 is YYNGEE. Trimming at V came to 7 bases and at J to 0 bases, leaving 19 bases not matched to a gene. The CDR3 sequence: CASGLGRGPTVSSGANVLTF. For the CDR3, the DNA is TGTGCCAGCGGCCTGGGGAGGGGCCCGACGGTGAGCTCTGGGGCCAACGTCCTGACTTTC. Full variable domain (missing parts from reference TRBV9 and TRBJ2-6): DSGVTQTPKHLITATGQRVTLRCSPRSGDLSVYWYQQSLDQGLQFLIQYYNGEERAKGNILERFSAQQFPDLHSELNLSSLELGDSALYFCASGLGRGPTVSSGANVLTFGAGSRLTVL.